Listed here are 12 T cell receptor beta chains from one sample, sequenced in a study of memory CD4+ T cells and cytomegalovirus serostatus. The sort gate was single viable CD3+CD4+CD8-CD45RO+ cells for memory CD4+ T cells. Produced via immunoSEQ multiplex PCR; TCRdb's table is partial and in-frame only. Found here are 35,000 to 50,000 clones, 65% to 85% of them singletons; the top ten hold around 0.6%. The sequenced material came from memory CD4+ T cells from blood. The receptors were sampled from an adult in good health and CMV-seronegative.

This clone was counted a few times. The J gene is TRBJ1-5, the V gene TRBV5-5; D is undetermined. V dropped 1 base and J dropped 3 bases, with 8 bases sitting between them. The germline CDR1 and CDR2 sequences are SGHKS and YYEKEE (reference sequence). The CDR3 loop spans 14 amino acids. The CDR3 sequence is CASSLYLDNQPQHF. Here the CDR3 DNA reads TGTGCCAGCAGCTTGTACCTCGACAATCAGCCCCAGCATTTT.

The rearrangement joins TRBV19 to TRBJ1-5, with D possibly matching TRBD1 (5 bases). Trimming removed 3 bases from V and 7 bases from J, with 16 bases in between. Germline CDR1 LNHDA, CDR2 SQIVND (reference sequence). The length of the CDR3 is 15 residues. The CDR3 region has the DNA TGTGCCAGTAGTATCCCCTTTCAGGGAGCCCAGCCCCAGCATTTT. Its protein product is CASSIPFQGAQPQHF. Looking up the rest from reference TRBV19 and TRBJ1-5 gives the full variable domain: DGGITQSPKYLFRKEGQNVTLSCEQNLNHDAMYWYRQDPGQGLRLIYYSQIVNDFQKGDIAEGYSVSREKKESFPLTVTSAQKNPTAFYLCASSIPFQGAQPQHFGDGTRLSIL.

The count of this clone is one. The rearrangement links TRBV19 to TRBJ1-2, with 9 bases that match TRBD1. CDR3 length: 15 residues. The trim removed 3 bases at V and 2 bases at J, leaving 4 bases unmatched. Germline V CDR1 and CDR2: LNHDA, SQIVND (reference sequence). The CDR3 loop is CASSMGGQGNYGYTF. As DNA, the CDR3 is TGTGCCAGTAGTATGGGGGGACAGGGAAACTATGGCTACACCTTC.

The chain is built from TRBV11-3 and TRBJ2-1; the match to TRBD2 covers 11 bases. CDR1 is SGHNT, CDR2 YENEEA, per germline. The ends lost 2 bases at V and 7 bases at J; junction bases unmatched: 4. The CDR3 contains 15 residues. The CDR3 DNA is TGTGCCAGCAGCTTACATAGCGGGGGGGCAAATGAGCAGTTCTTC. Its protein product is CASSLHSGGANEQFF.

The CDR3 sequence is CASSTSGGVGEQFF. The CDR3 coding sequence is TGTGCCAGCAGCACTAGCGGGGGGGTGGGTGAGCAGTTCTTC. V gene TRBV2 combines with J gene TRBJ2-1; 13 nucleotides agree with TRBD2. V lost 6 bases, J lost 9 bases, and 5 bases stayed unmatched. CDR3 length equals 14 residues. Germline CDR1 and CDR2: SNHLY and FYNNEI.

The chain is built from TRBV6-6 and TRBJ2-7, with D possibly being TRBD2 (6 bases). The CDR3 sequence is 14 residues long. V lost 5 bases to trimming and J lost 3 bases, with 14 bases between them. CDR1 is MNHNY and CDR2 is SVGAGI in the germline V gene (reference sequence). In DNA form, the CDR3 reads TGTGCCAGCAGTCTGGAGGGAACCAGCTACGAGCAGTACTTC. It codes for CASSLEGTSYEQYF.

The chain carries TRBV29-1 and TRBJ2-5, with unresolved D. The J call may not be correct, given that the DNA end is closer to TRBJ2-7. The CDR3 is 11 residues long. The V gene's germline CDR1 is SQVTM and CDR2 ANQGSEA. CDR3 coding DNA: TGCAGCGCCGTAAGCTCCTACGAGCAGTACTTC. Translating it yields CSAVSSYEQYF.

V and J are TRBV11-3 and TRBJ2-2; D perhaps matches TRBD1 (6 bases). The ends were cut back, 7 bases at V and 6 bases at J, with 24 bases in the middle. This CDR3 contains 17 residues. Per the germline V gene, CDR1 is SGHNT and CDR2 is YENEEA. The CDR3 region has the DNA TGTGCCAGCACACACTCTGGTGAGGGGGAAGCGGCCGGGGAGCTGTTTTTT. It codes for CASTHSGEGEAAGELFF.

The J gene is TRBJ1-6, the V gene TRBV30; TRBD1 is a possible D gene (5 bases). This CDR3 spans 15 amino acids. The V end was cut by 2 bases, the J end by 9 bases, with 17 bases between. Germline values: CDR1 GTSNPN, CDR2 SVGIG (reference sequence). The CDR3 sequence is CAWSFRGTRGSPLHF. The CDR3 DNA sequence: TGTGCCTGGAGTTTCAGAGGAACTAGGGGTTCACCCCTCCACTTT.

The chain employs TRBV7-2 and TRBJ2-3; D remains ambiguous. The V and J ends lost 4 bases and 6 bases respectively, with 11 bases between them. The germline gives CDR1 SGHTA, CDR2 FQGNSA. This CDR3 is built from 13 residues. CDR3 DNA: TGTGCCAGCAGCTACAGACTTGTGGATACGCAGTATTTT. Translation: CASSYRLVDTQYF.

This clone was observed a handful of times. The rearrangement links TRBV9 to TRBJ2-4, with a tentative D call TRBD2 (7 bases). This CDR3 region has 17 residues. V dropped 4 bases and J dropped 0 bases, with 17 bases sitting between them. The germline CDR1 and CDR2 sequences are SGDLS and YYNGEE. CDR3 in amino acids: CASSPPEGGQAKNIQYF. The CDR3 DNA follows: TGTGCCAGCAGCCCCCCCGAGGGGGGGCAAGCCAAAAACATTCAGTACTTC. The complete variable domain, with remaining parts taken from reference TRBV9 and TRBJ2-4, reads DSGVTQTPKHLITATGQRVTLRCSPRSGDLSVYWYQQSLDQGLQFLIQYYNGEERAKGNILERFSAQQFPDLHSELNLSSLELGDSALYFCASSPPEGGQAKNIQYFGAGTRLSVL.

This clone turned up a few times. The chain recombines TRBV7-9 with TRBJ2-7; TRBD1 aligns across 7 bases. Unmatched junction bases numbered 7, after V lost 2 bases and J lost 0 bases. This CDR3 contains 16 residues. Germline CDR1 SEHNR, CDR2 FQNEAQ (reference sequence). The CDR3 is CASSLLGQRTSYEQYF. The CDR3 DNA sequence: TGTGCCAGCAGCTTATTGGGACAGCGGACCTCCTACGAGCAGTACTTC. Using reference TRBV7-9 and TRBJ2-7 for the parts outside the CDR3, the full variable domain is DTGVSQNPRHKITKRGQNVTFRCDPISEHNRLYWYRQTLGQGPEFLTYFQNEAQLEKSRLLSDRFSAERPKGSFSTLEIQRTEQGDSAMYLCASSLLGQRTSYEQYFGPGTRLTVT.